This T cell receptor (beta chain) was sequenced for a study of blood T cell repertoires in COVID-19. Looking at the study overall: Acute and convalescent COVID-19 specimens originated in the United States, Italy and Spain. Nucleic acid was either cDNA or gDNA, and it came from T cells, B-cell-depleted T cells, or PBMCs.

In the authors' workflow: Amplification of reference gene primers was used by the study to estimate nucleated cell counts. Measured with immunoSEQ multiplex PCR; TCRdb has only the in-frame clones, and not every one. That table furnishes V, J and clone size, whereas the DNA furnished D and trimming. The data show some 330,000 clones, about nine tenths seen once. V gave up 2 bases and J gave up 3 bases; unmatched junction bases: 6. The CDR3 runs to 17 residues. Per germline, CDR1 LNHNV and CDR2 YYDKDF (reference sequence). Enrolment of Seattle patients took place during active infection, and they were followed longitudinally.

The sequence derives from a woman aged 30 to 39 with COVID-19, enrolled during active disease. The chain recombines TRBV15 with TRBJ2-2, with TRBD1 matching 10 bases. The sample was peripheral blood. The CDR3 reads CATSRSPGQGYTGELFF. CDR3 nucleotide sequence: TGTGCCACCAGCAGAAGTCCGGGACAGGGGTACACCGGGGAGCTGTTTTTT.